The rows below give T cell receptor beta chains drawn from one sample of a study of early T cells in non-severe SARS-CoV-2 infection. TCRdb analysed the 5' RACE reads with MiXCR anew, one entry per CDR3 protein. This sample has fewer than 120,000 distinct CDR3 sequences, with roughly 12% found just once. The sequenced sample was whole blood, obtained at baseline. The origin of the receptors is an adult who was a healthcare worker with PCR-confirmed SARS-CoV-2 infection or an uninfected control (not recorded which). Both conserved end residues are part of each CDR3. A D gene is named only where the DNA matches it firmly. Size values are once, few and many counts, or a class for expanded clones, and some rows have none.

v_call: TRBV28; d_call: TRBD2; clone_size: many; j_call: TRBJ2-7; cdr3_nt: TGTGCCAGCAGTCATCCTCTAGCGGGGGCCTACGAGCAGTACTTC; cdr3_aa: CASSHPLAGAYEQYF
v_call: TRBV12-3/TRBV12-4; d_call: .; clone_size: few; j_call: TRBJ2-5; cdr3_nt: TGTGCCAGCAGTTGGGGGCGGGTCTCCCAAGAGACCCAGTACTTC; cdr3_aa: CASSWGRVSQETQYF
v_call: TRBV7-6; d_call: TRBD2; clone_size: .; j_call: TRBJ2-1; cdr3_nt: TGTGCCAGCAGCTCTAGCGGGAGCGGAAATGAGCAGTTCTTC; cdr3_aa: CASSSSGSGNEQFF
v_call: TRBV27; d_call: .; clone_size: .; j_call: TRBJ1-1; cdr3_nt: TGTGCCAGCAGTTTCATGGGGGCAGGCACTGAAGCTTTCTTT; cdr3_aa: CASSFMGAGTEAFF
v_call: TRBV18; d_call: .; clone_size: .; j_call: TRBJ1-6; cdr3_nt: TGTGCCAGCTCACTACTACCGGTAGGGTCCGATGATCCCCTCCACTTT; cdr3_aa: CASSLLPVGSDDPLHF
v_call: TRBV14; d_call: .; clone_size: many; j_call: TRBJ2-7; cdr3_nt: TGTGCCAGCAGCCATACCTACGAGCAGTACTTC; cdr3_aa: CASSHTYEQYF
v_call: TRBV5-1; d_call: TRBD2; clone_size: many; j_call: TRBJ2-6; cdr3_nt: TGCGCCAGCAGCTTGGGACTAGCCGTCGCAGGGGCCAACGTCCTGACTTTC; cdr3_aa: CASSLGLAVAGANVLTF
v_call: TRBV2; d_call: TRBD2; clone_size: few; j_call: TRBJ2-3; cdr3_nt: TGTGCCAGCAGTGGGACTAGCGGGAGTGCAGATACGCAGTATTTT; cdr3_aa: CASSGTSGSADTQYF
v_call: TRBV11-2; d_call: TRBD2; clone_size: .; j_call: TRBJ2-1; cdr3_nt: TGTGCCAGCAGCCCGGGGGGAGAGGGCCTTATGAATGAGCAGTTCTTC; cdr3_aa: CASSPGGEGLMNEQFF
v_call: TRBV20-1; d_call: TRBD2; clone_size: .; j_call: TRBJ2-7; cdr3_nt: TGCAGTGCCACCAGCGGGAACTCCTACGAGCAGTACTTC; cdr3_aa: CSATSGNSYEQYF
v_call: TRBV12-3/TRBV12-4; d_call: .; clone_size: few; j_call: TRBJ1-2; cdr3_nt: TGTGCCAGCAGTTTTAACGGGGTAACGTCCGGCTACACCTTC; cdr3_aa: CASSFNGVTSGYTF
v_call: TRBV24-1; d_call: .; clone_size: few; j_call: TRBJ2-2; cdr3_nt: TGTGCCACCAGTGATTTGACGGGCACCGGGGAGCTGTTTTTT; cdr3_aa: CATSDLTGTGELFF
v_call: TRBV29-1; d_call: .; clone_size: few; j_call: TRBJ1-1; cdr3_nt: TGCAGCGTCCACACGAGGCTCAACACTGAAGCTTTCTTT; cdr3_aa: CSVHTRLNTEAFF
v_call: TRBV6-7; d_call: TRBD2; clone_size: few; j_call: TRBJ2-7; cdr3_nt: TGTGCCAGCAGTAGACGACTAGCGGTGATCTCCTACGAGCAGTACTTC; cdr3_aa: CASSRRLAVISYEQYF
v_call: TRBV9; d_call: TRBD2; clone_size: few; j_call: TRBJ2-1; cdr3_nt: TGTGCCAGCAGCCCGGGGGGAGATCTCTCCTACAATGAGCAGTTCTTC; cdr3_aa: CASSPGGDLSYNEQFF
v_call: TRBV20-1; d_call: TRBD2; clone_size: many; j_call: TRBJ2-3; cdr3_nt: TGCAGTGCTTGGACTAGCGGTATGGATACGCAGTATTTT; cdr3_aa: CSAWTSGMDTQYF
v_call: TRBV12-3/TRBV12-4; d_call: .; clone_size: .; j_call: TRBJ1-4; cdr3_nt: TGTGCCAGCGGGGGTGAAGATGAAAAACTGTTTTTT; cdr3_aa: CASGGEDEKLFF
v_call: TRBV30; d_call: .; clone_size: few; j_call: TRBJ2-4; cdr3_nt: TGTGCCTGGAGCCCCGGGCCCGATAACATTCAGTACTTC; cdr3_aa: CAWSPGPDNIQYF
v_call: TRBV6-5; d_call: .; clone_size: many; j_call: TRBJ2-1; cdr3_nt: TGTGCCAGCAGTACTGACAGTTACAATGAGCAGTTCTTC; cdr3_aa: CASSTDSYNEQFF
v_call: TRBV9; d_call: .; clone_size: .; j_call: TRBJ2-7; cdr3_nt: TGTGCCAGCAGCGTAGGCGGGACCAGGTTCCACGAGCAGTACTTC; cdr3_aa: CASSVGGTRFHEQYF
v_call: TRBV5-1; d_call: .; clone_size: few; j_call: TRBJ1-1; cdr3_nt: TGCGCCAGCAGCTTGACGGGGTACACTGAAGCTTTCTTT; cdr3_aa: CASSLTGYTEAFF
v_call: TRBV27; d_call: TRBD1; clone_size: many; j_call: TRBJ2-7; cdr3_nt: TGTGCCAGCAGTTTAGCACGGACAGGGGCTTCCTACGAGCAGTACTTC; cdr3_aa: CASSLARTGASYEQYF
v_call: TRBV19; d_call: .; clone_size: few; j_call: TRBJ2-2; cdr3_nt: TGTGCCAGTACCCTCCGGGCCAGAATATTGAACACCGGGGAGCTGTTTTTT; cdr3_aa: CASTLRARILNTGELFF
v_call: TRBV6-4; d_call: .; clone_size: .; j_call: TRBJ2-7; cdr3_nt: TGTGCCAGCAGTGACCCGGACAGAAGGCCGACCTACGAGCAGTACTTC; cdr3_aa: CASSDPDRRPTYEQYF
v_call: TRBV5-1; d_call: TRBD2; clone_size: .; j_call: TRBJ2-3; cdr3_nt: TGCGCCAGCAGCTCCGCGGGGGTGGGCACAGATACGCAGTATTTT; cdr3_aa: CASSSAGVGTDTQYF
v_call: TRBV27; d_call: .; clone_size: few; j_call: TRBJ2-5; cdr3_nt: TGTGCCAGCAGTACGAACTCCGGACCCATCCATATGGAGACCCAGTACTTC; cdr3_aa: CASSTNSGPIHMETQYF
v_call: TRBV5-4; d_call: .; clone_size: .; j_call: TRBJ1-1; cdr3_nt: TGTGCCAGCAGCCTCAGCAAAAATGGAGGGACTGAAGCTTTCTTT; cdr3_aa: CASSLSKNGGTEAFF
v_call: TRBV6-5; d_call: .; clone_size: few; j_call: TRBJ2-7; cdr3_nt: TGTGCCAGCATTCCGGGACCCGGTAGAGAGCAGTACTTC; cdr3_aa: CASIPGPGREQYF
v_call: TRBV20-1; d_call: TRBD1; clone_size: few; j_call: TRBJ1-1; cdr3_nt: TGCAGTGCTCTCCAGGGGGAAGGCACTGAAGCTTTCTTT; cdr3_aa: CSALQGEGTEAFF
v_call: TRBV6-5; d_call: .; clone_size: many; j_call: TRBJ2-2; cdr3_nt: TGTGCCAGCAGTTACTCGCACGGCACCGGGGAGCTGTTTTTT; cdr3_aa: CASSYSHGTGELFF